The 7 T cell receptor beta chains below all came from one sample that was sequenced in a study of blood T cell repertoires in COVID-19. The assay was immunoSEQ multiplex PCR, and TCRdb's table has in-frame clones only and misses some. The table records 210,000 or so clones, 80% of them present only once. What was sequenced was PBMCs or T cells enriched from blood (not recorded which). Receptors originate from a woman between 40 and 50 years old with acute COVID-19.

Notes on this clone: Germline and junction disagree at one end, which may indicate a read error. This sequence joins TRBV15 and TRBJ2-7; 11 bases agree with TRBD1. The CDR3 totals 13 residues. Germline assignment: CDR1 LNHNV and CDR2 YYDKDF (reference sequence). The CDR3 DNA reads TGTGCCACCAGGCGAAAAGGGACAGGGGGGTTTCACTTC. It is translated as CATRRKGTGGFHF. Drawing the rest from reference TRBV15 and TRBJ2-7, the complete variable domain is DAMVIQNPRYQVTQFGKPVTLSCSQTLNHNVMYWYQQKSSQAPKLLFHYYDKDFNNEADTPDNFQSRRPNTSFCFLDIRSPGLGDTAMYLCATRRKGTGGFHFGPGTRLTVT.

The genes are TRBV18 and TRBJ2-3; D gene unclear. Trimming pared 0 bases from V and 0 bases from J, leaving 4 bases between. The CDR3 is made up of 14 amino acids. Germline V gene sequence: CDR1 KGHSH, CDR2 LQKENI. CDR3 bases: TGTGCCAGCTCACCACCCTCGAGCACAGATACGCAGTATTTT. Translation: CASSPPSSTDTQYF.

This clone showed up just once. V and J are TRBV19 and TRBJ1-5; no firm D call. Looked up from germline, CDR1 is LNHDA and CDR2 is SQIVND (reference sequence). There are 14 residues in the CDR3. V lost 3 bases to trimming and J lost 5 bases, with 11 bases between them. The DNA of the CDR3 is TGTGCCAGTAGTATTCCTCCTGAGGATCAGCCCCAGCATTTT. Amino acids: CASSIPPEDQPQHF.

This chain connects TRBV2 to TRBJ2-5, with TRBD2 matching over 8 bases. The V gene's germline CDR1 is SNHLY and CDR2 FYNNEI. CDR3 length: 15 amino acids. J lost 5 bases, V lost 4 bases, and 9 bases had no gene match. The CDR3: CASSGTGTRLETQYF. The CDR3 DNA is TGTGCCAGCAGTGGTACCGGGACTAGGTTGGAGACCCAGTACTTC.

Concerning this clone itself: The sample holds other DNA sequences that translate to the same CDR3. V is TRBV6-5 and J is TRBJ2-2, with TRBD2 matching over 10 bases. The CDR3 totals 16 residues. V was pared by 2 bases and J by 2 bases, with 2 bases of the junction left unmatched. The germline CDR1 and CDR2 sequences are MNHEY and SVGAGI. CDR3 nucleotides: TGTGCCAGCAGTTACGGACTAGCGGTAAACACCGGGGAGCTGTTTTTT. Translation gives CASSYGLAVNTGELFF.

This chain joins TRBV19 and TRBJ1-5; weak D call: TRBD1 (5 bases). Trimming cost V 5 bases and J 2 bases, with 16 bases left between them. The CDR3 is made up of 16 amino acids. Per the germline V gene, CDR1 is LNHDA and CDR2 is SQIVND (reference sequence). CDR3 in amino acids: CASSSRGRGGNQPQHF. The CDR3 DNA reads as TGTGCCAGTAGTTCCCGGGGGAGGGGAGGCAATCAGCCCCAGCATTTT.

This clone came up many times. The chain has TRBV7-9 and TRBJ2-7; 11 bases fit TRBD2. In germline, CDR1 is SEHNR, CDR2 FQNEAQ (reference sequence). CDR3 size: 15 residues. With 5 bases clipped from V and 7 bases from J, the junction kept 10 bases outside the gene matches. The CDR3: CASSTPLAGAGEQYF. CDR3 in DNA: TGTGCCAGCAGCACCCCACTAGCGGGAGCCGGGGAGCAGTACTTC.